Presented here are 29 T cell receptor beta chains from one specimen sequenced in a study of T cell responses to AZD1222 COVID-19 vaccine. Some clones are missing from TCRdb's copy, which holds only in-frame ones; the method was immunoSEQ multiplex PCR. The sample has 130,000 to 150,000 clones, roughly 91% seen once; the top ten hold roughly 2%. This sample comprised peripheral blood, obtained on day 0 of AZD1222 vaccination. The receptor source for this set is an adult in good health.

The chain has TRBV6-5 and TRBJ2-7; 7 bases fit TRBD1. With V trimmed by 5 bases and J by 5 bases, 6 bases remained unmatched. Germline V gene data show CDR1 as MNHEY and CDR2 as SVGAGI. The CDR3 spans 13 residues. The CDR3 loop is CASSTDRVHEQYF. As DNA, the CDR3 is TGTGCCAGCAGTACTGACAGGGTCCACGAGCAGTACTTC.

This clone was seen a single time. This sequence joins TRBV5-1 and TRBJ1-5, with D tentatively TRBD1 (5 bases). Germline assignment: CDR1 SGHRS and CDR2 YFSETQ. Trimming cost V 4 bases and J 0 bases, with 11 bases left between them. The CDR3 has 15 residues. CDR3 in DNA: TGCGCCAGCAGCCCTACGGGGGATAGCAATCAGCCCCAGCATTTT. Translation gives CASSPTGDSNQPQHF.

This clone came up a few times. The V gene is TRBV13, the J gene TRBJ1-2; a possible D gene is TRBD1 (5 bases). V was clipped by 2 bases and J by 1 base, with 14 bases between them. Germline V gene sequence: CDR1 PRHDT, CDR2 FYEKMQ (reference sequence). The CDR3 length is 16 residues. Here the CDR3 DNA reads TGTGCCAGCAGCTTAAGTGGTGACAGATTTAACTATGGCTACACCTTC. Its protein product is CASSLSGDRFNYGYTF.

The chain recombines TRBV5-4 with TRBJ2-3; D may be TRBD1 (6 bases). Between the trimmed V and J ends, which lost 1 base and 2 bases, there was a span of 14 bases. This CDR3 is 16 amino acids long. Germline loops: CDR1 SGHNT, CDR2 YYREEE (reference sequence). The CDR3: CASSLFLGGDTDTQYF. DNA of the CDR3: TGTGCCAGCAGCTTGTTTCTAGGGGGAGACACAGATACGCAGTATTTT.

The chain links TRBV5-8 to TRBJ2-7, with 11 bases fitting TRBD2. The V gene end was trimmed by 2 bases and the J gene end by 9 bases; junction bases not matched to a gene: 13. Germline CDR1 SGHTS, CDR2 YDEGEE. The CDR3 is 16 amino acids. CDR3 in amino acids: CASSFNPGLAVQGQYF. The CDR3 DNA sequence: TGTGCCAGCAGCTTCAATCCGGGACTAGCGGTTCAGGGGCAGTACTTC.

This sequence joins TRBV29-1 and TRBJ2-5; D uncertain. The CDR3 is 14 residues long. V was cut by 7 bases and J by 1 base, with 16 bases left in between. Germline V gene sequence: CDR1 SQVTM, CDR2 ANQGSEA. The CDR3 protein is CSALTRVFQETQYF. The CDR3 DNA sequence: TGCAGCGCCCTTACCCGGGTCTTCCAAGAGACCCAGTACTTC.

The chain uses TRBV11-1 and TRBJ2-3; the match to TRBD1 covers 8 bases. The germline V gene encodes CDR1 SGHAT and CDR2 FQDESV (reference sequence). The CDR3 consists of 15 residues. The junction had 5 bases not matched to a gene; V was cut back by 5 bases and J by 1 base. The CDR3 reads CASSSKTGGTDTQYF. The CDR3 DNA reads as TGTGCCAGCAGCAGCAAGACAGGGGGCACAGATACGCAGTATTTT.

V is TRBV11-2 and J is TRBJ2-7; D possibly corresponds to TRBD1 (6 bases). Germline assignment: CDR1 SGHAT and CDR2 FQNNGV. The V gene lost 5 bases and the J gene lost 8 bases, with 25 bases spanning the gap. This CDR3 is built from 16 residues. CDR3 nucleotides: TGTGCCAGCAGCCGACCTGTGACAGGAGCCGTCGTCCAGCAGTACTTC. Translating it yields CASSRPVTGAVVQQYF.

The chain combines TRBV18 with TRBJ1-3, with D unclear. The CDR3 totals 16 residues. The V and J ends lost 3 bases and 2 bases respectively, with 14 bases between them. The V gene's germline CDR1 is KGHSH and CDR2 LQKENI. In DNA, the CDR3 is TGTGCCAGCTCACCCACGACTCCCGGGACTGGAAACACCATATATTTT. This encodes CASSPTTPGTGNTIYF.

The chain links TRBV9 to TRBJ2-3; D gene unclear. The V gene lost 4 bases and the J gene lost 3 bases, with 18 bases spanning the gap. The length of the CDR3 is 16 residues. Germline CDR1 is SGDLS and CDR2 is YYNGEE. Written as DNA, the CDR3 is TGTGCCAGCAGCTTTTGGAGTCAGCGAGAAACAGATACGCAGTATTTT. Translation: CASSFWSQRETDTQYF.

The chain combines TRBV6-5 with TRBJ2-3; 9 nucleotides align to TRBD1. Germline lookup yields CDR1 MNHEY and CDR2 SVGAGI. V gave up 6 bases and J gave up 4 bases; unmatched junction bases: 8. The CDR3 extends over 15 amino acids. CDR3 region: CASSRTGERPDTQYF. The CDR3, as DNA: TGTGCCAGCAGCCGGACAGGGGAGCGCCCAGATACGCAGTATTTT.

This chain's CDR3 is CASHRVIRDTEAFF. The CDR3 DNA sequence: TGTGCCAGCCACAGGGTTATACGCGATACTGAAGCTTTCTTT. The chain uses TRBV6-5 and TRBJ1-1; D might be TRBD1 (6 bases). Trimming took 8 bases from V and 5 from J, leaving 18 bases between them. Germline CDR1 and CDR2: MNHEY and SVGAGI. The CDR3 consists of 14 residues.

The J gene is TRBJ1-6, the V gene TRBV21-1. TRBV21-1 is described as a pseudogene. The CDR3 runs to 17 residues. The DNA for the CDR3 is TGTGCCAGCAGTCTTACGGGGGCAGACCCCCCTTGGAGAACCCTCCACTTT. Amino acids: CASSLTGADPPWRTLHF.

This chain links TRBV2 with TRBJ1-1; 8 nucleotides line up with TRBD1. Unmatched junction bases numbered 4, after V lost 4 bases and J lost 0 bases. The germline V gene has CDR1 SNHLY and CDR2 FYNNEI. The CDR3 is made up of 15 amino acids. CDR3 sequence (DNA): TGTGCCAGCAGTGGACAGGGGACCTTGAACACTGAAGCTTTCTTT. This encodes CASSGQGTLNTEAFF.

The chain joins TRBV6-6 to TRBJ1-1, with 9 bases fitting TRBD1. In germline, CDR1 is MNHNY, CDR2 SVGAGI (reference sequence). The CDR3 extends over 15 amino acids. The V gene end was trimmed by 2 bases and the J gene end by 5 bases; junction bases not matched to a gene: 6. CDR3 amino acids: CASSYLTGGRTEAFF. The CDR3, as DNA: TGTGCCAGCAGTTACCTTACAGGGGGCAGAACTGAAGCTTTCTTT.

In this sample, this clone turned up a few times. This chain joins TRBV5-1 and TRBJ1-1; D is unresolved. V dropped 1 base and J dropped 1 base, with 5 bases sitting between them. Germline-derived CDR1 and CDR2 are SGHRS and YFSETQ. The CDR3 has 13 amino acids. The CDR3 nucleotides read TGCGCCAGCAGCTTGACGGGGAACACTGAAGCTTTCTTT. Translation gives CASSLTGNTEAFF.

The chain recombines TRBV6-6 with TRBJ2-5; D gene uncertain. CDR1 is MNHNY and CDR2 is SVGAGI in the germline V gene (reference sequence). CDR3 size: 12 residues. V was pared by 0 bases and J by 4 bases, with 3 bases between. Here the CDR3 reads CASSYSSETQYF. The CDR3 DNA is TGTGCCAGCAGTTACTCGTCAGAGACCCAGTACTTC.

This chain connects TRBV19 to TRBJ1-6, with 10 nucleotides matching TRBD1. CDR1 and CDR2 from the germline V gene are LNHDA and SQIVND (reference sequence). The CDR3 length is 13 residues. Trimming removed 5 bases from V and 10 bases from J; junction bases left unmatched: 2. For the CDR3, the DNA is TGTGCCAGTAGTTCGACAGGGGGCTCACCCCTCCACTTT. Translating it yields CASSSTGGSPLHF.

V gene TRBV27 combines with J gene TRBJ2-7; D is perhaps TRBD1 (5 bases). V lost 4 bases and J lost 1, with 8 bases in between. Germline values: CDR1 MNHEY, CDR2 SMNVEV (reference sequence). This CDR3 region has 13 residues. The CDR3 reads CASSSRASYEQYF. Written as DNA, the CDR3 is TGTGCCAGCAGTTCCAGGGCTTCCTACGAGCAGTACTTC.

The chain couples TRBV19 to TRBJ2-1, with D unresolved. V was clipped by 7 bases and J by 1 base, with 14 bases between them. CDR3 length: 15 amino acids. From germline, CDR1 is LNHDA and CDR2 SQIVND (reference sequence). This CDR3 is CASNREAFSYNEQFF. CDR3 sequence (DNA): TGTGCCAGTAATAGAGAGGCTTTTTCCTACAATGAGCAGTTCTTC.

The V gene is TRBV7-3, the J gene TRBJ1-1; D ambiguous. Germline V gives CDR1 SGHTA, CDR2 FQGTGA. Trimming left V 2 bases short and J 0 bases short, with 10 bases between. The CDR3 sequence is 15 residues long. CDR3 bases: TGTGCCAGCAGCTTAGAGGGTCCCATGAACACTGAAGCTTTCTTT. Protein: CASSLEGPMNTEAFF. Full variable domain (outside the CDR3, taken from reference TRBV7-3 and TRBJ1-1): GAGVSQTPSNKVTEKGKYVELRCDPISGHTALYWYRQSLGQGPEFLIYFQGTGAADDSGLPNDRFFAVRPEGSVSTLKIQRTERGDSAVYLCASSLEGPMNTEAFFGQGTRLTVV.

V and J are TRBV24-1 and TRBJ2-3, with D possibly TRBD1 on 6 matching bases. This CDR3 has 14 amino acids. CDR1 KGHDR and CDR2 SFDVKD come from the germline V gene. The germline V and J ends were trimmed by 4 bases and 2 bases, with 9 bases remaining between them. CDR3 in amino acids: CATSESGHTDTQYF. The DNA for the CDR3 is TGTGCCACCAGTGAATCGGGACACACAGATACGCAGTATTTT.

The CDR3 reads CASSYSWTSNEQYF. CDR3 coding DNA: TGTGCCAGCAGTTACTCGTGGACTAGTAATGAGCAGTACTTC. The chain recombines TRBV6-5 with TRBJ2-7, with 7 nucleotides matching TRBD2. The ends lost 0 bases at V and 7 bases at J; junction bases unmatched: 6. Germline V CDR1 and CDR2: MNHEY, SVGAGI. This CDR3 has 14 residues.

This clone has more than one count but fewer than ten. This rearrangement joins TRBV7-8 to TRBJ2-1, with D tentatively TRBD2 (7 bases). Germline loops: CDR1 SGHVS, CDR2 FQNEAQ. Trimming cost V 8 bases and J 9 bases, with 20 bases left between them. The CDR3 contains 14 residues. The CDR3 nucleotides read TGTGCCAGCTCGCCCGCCGCGGGGGCGGTTGAGCAGTTCTTC. It is translated as CASSPAAGAVEQFF.

The V and J genes are TRBV11-2 and TRBJ1-1; D gene unclear. The V gene lost 5 bases and the J gene lost 5 bases, with 12 bases spanning the gap. This CDR3 is built from 13 residues. Germline loops: CDR1 SGHAT, CDR2 FQNNGV. CDR3 DNA: TGTGCCAGCAGCCTCAGATACGGGACTGAAGCTTTCTTT. Its protein product is CASSLRYGTEAFF.

This chain connects TRBV5-8 to TRBJ1-1; D gene ambiguous. Germline loops: CDR1 SGHTS, CDR2 YDEGEE. The V end was cut by 4 bases, the J end by 2 bases, with 6 bases between. This CDR3 has 12 amino acids. CDR3 DNA sequence: TGTGCCAGCAGCCGCAGAAACACTGAAGCTTTCTTT. Amino acid sequence: CASSRRNTEAFF.

CDR3 sequence (DNA): TGTGCCACCAGTGATCTGAATTACAATGAGCAGTTCTTC. It encodes CATSDLNYNEQFF. V and J are TRBV24-1 and TRBJ2-1; no definite D call. CDR3 length equals 13 residues. The germline CDR1 and CDR2 sequences are KGHDR and SFDVKD. Trimming took off 3 bases at V and 4 bases at J, with 6 bases between the two ends.

The genes are TRBV27 and TRBJ1-2, with TRBD1 identical over 9 bases. Trimming cost V 3 bases and J 2 bases; bases outside gene matches: 4. The germline V gene encodes CDR1 MNHEY and CDR2 SMNVEV (reference sequence). The CDR3 runs to 15 residues. This CDR3 reads CASSFSGTGNYGYTF. CDR3 nucleotide sequence: TGTGCCAGCAGTTTTTCCGGGACAGGGAACTATGGCTACACCTTC.

The V and J genes are TRBV12-3 or TRBV12-4 and TRBJ1-2, with a possible D match to TRBD1 (5 bases). V dropped 4 bases and J dropped 8 bases, with 14 bases sitting between them. This CDR3 is built from 13 residues. The CDR3 is CASSSAEGVGYTF. CDR3 DNA: TGTGCCAGCAGTTCCGCAGAAGGGGTAGGCTACACCTTC.